The 26 T cell receptor beta chains below come from one sample, sequenced in a study of T cells after yellow fever vaccination. One entry per CDR3 protein results from TCRdb running MiXCR on the 5' RACE reads. The repertoire holds roughly 74,000 distinct CDR3 sequences, with around 6.5% as singletons. The sequencing used CD8+ T cells sorted from PBMCs, collected 5 days after the first yellow fever vaccination. Receptor source: a man younger than 35 who received the YFV17D yellow fever vaccine.

This clonotype came up many times. V gene TRBV25-1 combines with J gene TRBJ1-2; 7 nucleotides match TRBD1. Germline trimming cut 3 bases from V and 4 bases from J; bases unmatched to any gene: 2. The CDR3 is made up of 13 amino acids. CDR1 is MGHDK and CDR2 is SYGVNS in the germline V gene. The CDR3, as DNA: TGTGCCAGCAGTGAGGCAGGGGGCTATGGCTACACCTTC. Translating it yields CASSEAGGYGYTF.

In its sample, this clonotype was seen many times. The chain employs TRBV4-3 and TRBJ2-2; TRBD1 agrees at 7 bases. V shed 3 bases, J shed 5 bases, and the junction held 15 bases outside the gene matches. Germline CDR1 reads LGHNA; CDR2 reads YSLEER. This CDR3 has 18 amino acids. The CDR3 nucleotides read TGCGCCAGCAGCCACCGCCGGGACAGCCCCGAGTATACCGGGGAGCTGTTTTTT. It yields the protein CASSHRRDSPEYTGELFF.

The chain carries TRBV4-1 and TRBJ2-5; D is perhaps TRBD1 (6 bases). Germline lookup yields CDR1 MGHRA and CDR2 YSYEKL. The CDR3 is made up of 16 amino acids. V shed 6 bases and J shed 0 bases, with 17 bases lying between them. CDR3 nucleotide sequence: TGCGCCAGCAGTCGGGCACAGGGCGGTTACCAAGAGACCCAGTACTTC. Amino acid sequence: CASSRAQGGYQETQYF.

The rearrangement links TRBV20-1 to TRBJ2-7; D gene unclear. The ends were cut back, 3 bases at V and 0 bases at J, with 9 bases in the middle. The CDR3 contains 13 residues. Germline lookup yields CDR1 DFQATT and CDR2 SNEGSKA (reference sequence). The CDR3 spells CSARRRSSYEQYV. The CDR3 coding sequence is TGCAGTGCTAGGAGGAGATCCTCCTACGAGCAGTACGTC.

This clonotype was seen ten or more times. CDR3 DNA sequence: TGTGCCAGCAGCTTACCCAGGGGCCAAGAGACCCAGTACTTC. It yields the protein CASSLPRGQETQYF. This chain connects TRBV7-6 to TRBJ2-5; tentative D call: TRBD1 (6 bases). Germline V CDR1 and CDR2: SGHVS, FNYEAQ. V dropped 2 bases and J dropped 1 base, with 8 bases sitting between them. CDR3 length: 14 amino acids.

This clonotype was counted a few times. The J gene is TRBJ1-5, the V gene TRBV27, with unresolved D. The CDR3 is made up of 15 amino acids. V shed 4 bases and J shed 1 base, with 11 bases lying between them. Germline V gives CDR1 MNHEY, CDR2 SMNVEV (reference sequence). CDR3 DNA sequence: TGTGCCAGCAGTTCCAGGATTACGAGCAATCAGCCCCAGCATTTT. Its protein product is CASSSRITSNQPQHF.

The chain has TRBV11-2 and TRBJ2-3, with 10 nucleotides matching TRBD2. Per germline, CDR1 SGHAT and CDR2 FQNNGV. The CDR3 is 13 residues long. Trimming removed 6 bases from V and 14 bases from J; junction bases left unmatched: 11. The CDR3 protein is CASRPEAGGRVYF. In nucleotides, the CDR3 is TGTGCCAGCAGGCCCGAAGCGGGGGGGCGCGTGTATTTT. Full variable domain (remainder filled in from reference TRBV11-2 and TRBJ2-3): EAGVAQSPRYKIIEKRQSVAFWCNPISGHATLYWYQQILGQGPKLLIQFQNNGVVDDSQLPKDRFSAERLKGVDSTLKIQPAKLEDSAVYLCASRPEAGGRVYFGPGTRLTVL.

At least ten counts were recorded for this clonotype. The chain employs TRBV28 and TRBJ2-2, with D perhaps matching TRBD1 (5 bases). Trimming took 3 bases from V and 6 from J, leaving 17 bases between them. The CDR3 length is 16 residues. From germline, CDR1 is MDHEN and CDR2 SYDVKM. The CDR3 DNA is TGTGCCAGCAGTTTGACGCAATTGGGGCTAGCCGGGGAGCTGTTTTTT. Translation gives CASSLTQLGLAGELFF.

The V gene is TRBV19, the J gene TRBJ1-2; 7 bases match TRBD1. The CDR3 is 15 residues long. The germline CDR1 and CDR2 sequences are LNHDA and SQIVND (reference sequence). Losses at the gene ends were 4 bases for V and 4 bases for J; bases not matched to a gene: 9. Here the CDR3 DNA reads TGTGCCAGTAGTAACTGGGACAGAACCTCCTATGGCTACACCTTC. Translation gives CASSNWDRTSYGYTF.

This rearrangement joins TRBV27 to TRBJ2-3, with D possibly matching TRBD1 (5 bases). The CDR3 has 14 residues. Germline loops: CDR1 MNHEY, CDR2 SMNVEV (reference sequence). Trimming cost V 2 bases and J 2 bases, with 8 bases left between them. The CDR3 nucleotides read TGTGCCAGCAGTTTAAAGGACATCACAGATACGCAGTATTTT. Protein: CASSLKDITDTQYF.

This clonotype was counted ten times or more. This chain uses TRBV20-1 with TRBJ2-7; D tentatively reads TRBD1 or TRBD2 (5 bases each). Germline V gives CDR1 DFQATT, CDR2 SNEGSKA (reference sequence). V was cut by 1 base and J by 3 bases, with 19 bases left in between. The CDR3 has 16 amino acids. In DNA, the CDR3 is TGCAGTGCTAGAGCACTAGGGGCAAGTTCTGTCTACGAGCAGTACGTC. The encoded protein is CSARALGASSVYEQYV.

In its sample, this clonotype was seen many times. The genes are TRBV27 and TRBJ1-1, with TRBD1 matching 7 bases. The CDR3 has 12 amino acids. Germline V gene data show CDR1 as MNHEY and CDR2 as SMNVEV (reference sequence). The junction had 5 bases not matched to a gene; V was cut back by 5 bases and J by 8 bases. The CDR3 sequence is CASSPTGAEAFF. CDR3 sequence (DNA): TGTGCCAGCAGTCCCACAGGGGCCGAAGCTTTCTTT.

V and J are TRBV6-5 and TRBJ2-5; tentative D call: TRBD1 (5 bases). Germline V CDR1 and CDR2: MNHEY, SVGAGI. V lost 4 bases, J lost 5 bases, and 14 bases lay in between. This CDR3 has 14 amino acids. CDR3 amino acids: CASSFPRVRETQYF. The CDR3 DNA follows: TGTGCCAGCAGTTTTCCCAGGGTACGGGAGACCCAGTACTTC.

V and J are TRBV7-9 and TRBJ1-1, with D possibly being TRBD1 (5 bases). Trimming stripped 2 bases from V and 0 bases from J, with 13 bases between. This CDR3 spans 16 amino acids. The germline V gene encodes CDR1 SEHNR and CDR2 FQNEAQ (reference sequence). The CDR3 is CASSLSGLGVNTEAFF. The DNA for the CDR3 is TGTGCCAGCAGCTTATCAGGGTTGGGTGTGAACACTGAAGCTTTCTTT.

This clonotype was observed at least ten times. V gene TRBV12-3 or TRBV12-4 combines with J gene TRBJ2-5; D ambiguous. V lost 1 base, J lost 4 bases, and 4 bases lay in between. The CDR3 runs 12 residues. CDR3 loop: CASSLGIETQYF. The DNA for the CDR3 is TGTGCCAGCAGTTTAGGTATAGAGACCCAGTACTTC.

Regarding this clonotype: Sequence at one end of the junction differs from germline and may be a read error. The V gene is TRBV7-7, the J gene TRBJ2-5, with 8 bases fitting TRBD1. The germline gives CDR1 SSHAT, CDR2 FNYEAQ (reference sequence). This CDR3 contains 15 residues. In DNA, the CDR3 is TGTGCTAGCAGCTTAGGAGCAGGGGGCCTAGAGACCCAGTACTTC. Translated, it gives CASSLGAGGLETQYF.

V usage is TRBV11-2 and J usage is TRBJ2-7; possibly TRBD1 for D (5 bases). The ends were cut back, 1 base at V and 2 bases at J, with 12 bases in the middle. CDR1 and CDR2 (germline): SGHAT, FQNNGV. The length of the CDR3 is 15 residues. CDR3 bases: TGTGCCAGCAGCTTAGGGTCAGGGCCAACCTACGAGCAGTACGTC. Encoded protein: CASSLGSGPTYEQYV.

The CDR3 nucleotides read TGCGCCAGCAGCTCGATTCTCCCAAAGGGGCCGGCACCCAGGGAGACCCAGTACTTC. Translation: CASSSILPKGPAPRETQYF. V usage is TRBV5-1 and J usage is TRBJ2-5; possibly TRBD1 for D (5 bases). The CDR3 totals 19 residues. V lost 3 bases to trimming and J lost 5 bases, with 29 bases between them. Germline V gene sequence: CDR1 SGHRS, CDR2 YFSETQ.

This clonotype was counted between two and nine times. The rearrangement uses TRBV6-1 and TRBJ2-5; 11 bases align to TRBD1. Per germline, CDR1 MNHNS and CDR2 SASEGT. After removal of 6 bases from V and 1 base from J, the junction contained 7 bases not matched to a gene. The CDR3 contains 16 residues. The CDR3 is CASSQGQGDLQETQYF. The CDR3 region has the DNA TGTGCCAGCAGCCAGGGACAGGGGGATCTCCAAGAGACCCAGTACTTC.

The chain recombines TRBV27 with TRBJ2-5; D might be TRBD1 (6 bases). The germline gives CDR1 MNHEY, CDR2 SMNVEV (reference sequence). Trimming shortened V by 2 bases and J by 5 bases, and 12 bases separated the two germline ends. The CDR3 covers 14 residues. The CDR3 loop reads CASSLTGLWETQYF. In nucleotides, the CDR3 is TGTGCCAGCAGTTTAACAGGGCTCTGGGAGACCCAGTACTTC.

This clonotype was seen repeatedly, ten times or more. CDR3: CASLEVEGVYETQYF. CDR3 in DNA: TGCGCCAGCCTCGAAGTAGAGGGGGTATACGAGACCCAGTACTTC. The chain has TRBV23-1 and TRBJ2-5; a weak D match, TRBD1 (6 bases). TRBV23-1 counts as an open reading frame of uncertain function. The CDR3 has 15 residues. V was shortened by 8 bases and J by 5 bases, with 21 bases between the two germline ends.

This clonotype was counted a few times. The chain carries TRBV12-5 and TRBJ2-1, with D possibly TRBD1 on 5 matching bases. The germline V gene has CDR1 LGHNT and CDR2 FRNRAP. Trimming cost V 3 bases and J 2 bases, with 14 bases left between them. This CDR3 is built from 16 residues. The CDR3, as DNA: TGTGCTAGTGGTTTAGGGGCAGGGCTTGCCTACAATGAGCAGTTCTTC. Amino acid sequence: CASGLGAGLAYNEQFF. The variable domain in full, completed from reference TRBV12-5 and TRBJ2-1, reads DARVTQTPRHKVTEMGQEVTMRCQPILGHNTVFWYRQTMMQGLELLAYFRNRAPLDDSGMPKDRFSAEMPDATLATLKIQPSEPRDSAVYFCASGLGAGLAYNEQFFGPGTRLTVL.

This clonotype was counted ten times or more. The chain is built from TRBV11-1 and TRBJ1-1; the match to TRBD1 covers 9 bases. V was clipped by 5 bases and J by 6 bases; unmatched bases: 4. This CDR3 has 13 amino acids. Germline loops: CDR1 SGHAT, CDR2 FQDESV (reference sequence). The CDR3 is CASSRQGGAEAFF. The CDR3 bases are TGTGCCAGCAGCCGACAGGGGGGCGCTGAAGCTTTCTTT. The full variable domain, in which reference TRBV11-1 and TRBJ1-1 provide the parts outside the CDR3, is EAEVAQSPRYKITEKSQAVAFWCDPISGHATLYWYRQILGQGPELLVQFQDESVVDDSQLPKDRFSAERLKGVDSTLKIQPAELGDSAMYLCASSRQGGAEAFFGQGTRLTVV.

V is TRBV6-1 and J is TRBJ2-6, with D perhaps TRBD1 (6 bases). Germline loops: CDR1 MNHNS, CDR2 SASEGT. V was clipped by 11 bases and J by 2 bases, with 16 bases between them. The CDR3 covers 15 residues. CDR3 DNA sequence: TGTGCCTGTAGGACAGACCTAGCTGGGGCCAACGTCCTGACTTTC. Translated, it gives CACRTDLAGANVLTF.

The CDR3 DNA follows: TGTGCCAGCAGCTCGCTCCAGGGATCCGGGGAGCTGTTTTTT. Residues: CASSSLQGSGELFF. The chain joins TRBV7-3 to TRBJ2-2, with D possibly matching TRBD1 (5 bases). The CDR3 sequence is 14 residues long. V was clipped by 4 bases and J by 6 bases, with 12 bases between them. CDR1 SGHTA and CDR2 FQGTGA come from the germline V gene.

This clonotype has more than one count but fewer than ten. V is TRBV29-1 and J is TRBJ1-2; a possible D gene is TRBD1 (6 bases). Trimming took off 0 bases at V and 6 bases at J, with 14 bases between the two ends. The CDR3 totals 14 residues. Germline assignment: CDR1 SQVTM and CDR2 ANQGSEA. CDR3 protein: CSVEDQGEGDGYTF. The CDR3 DNA sequence: TGCAGCGTTGAAGATCAGGGAGAGGGGGATGGCTACACCTTC.